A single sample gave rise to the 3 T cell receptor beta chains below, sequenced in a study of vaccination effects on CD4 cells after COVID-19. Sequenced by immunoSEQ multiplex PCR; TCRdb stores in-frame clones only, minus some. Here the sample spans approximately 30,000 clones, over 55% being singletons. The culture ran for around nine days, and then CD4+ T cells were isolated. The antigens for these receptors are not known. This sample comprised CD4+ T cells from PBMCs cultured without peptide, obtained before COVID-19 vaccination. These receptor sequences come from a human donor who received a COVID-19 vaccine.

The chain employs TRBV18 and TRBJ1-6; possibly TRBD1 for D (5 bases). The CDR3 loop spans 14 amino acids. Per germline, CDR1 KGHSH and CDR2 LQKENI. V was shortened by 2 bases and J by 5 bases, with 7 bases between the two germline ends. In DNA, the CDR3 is TGTGCCAGCTCACCAGGGACGGATAATTCACCCCTCCACTTT. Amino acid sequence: CASSPGTDNSPLHF.

The CDR3 sequence: CASSPTRSGGYTF. The CDR3 coding sequence is TGTGCCAGTAGTCCCACCCGGAGCGGAGGCTACACCTTC. The chain links TRBV19 to TRBJ1-2; unclear D gene. Trimming took off 5 bases at V and 8 bases at J, with 15 bases between the two ends. The CDR3 has 13 amino acids. The germline gives CDR1 LNHDA, CDR2 SQIVND (reference sequence).

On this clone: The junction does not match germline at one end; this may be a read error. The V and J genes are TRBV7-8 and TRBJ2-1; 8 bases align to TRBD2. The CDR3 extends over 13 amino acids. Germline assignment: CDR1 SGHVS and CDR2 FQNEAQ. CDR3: CASTLLAENEQFF. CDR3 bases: TGTGCCAGCACCTTACTAGCGGAAAATGAGCAGTTCTTC.